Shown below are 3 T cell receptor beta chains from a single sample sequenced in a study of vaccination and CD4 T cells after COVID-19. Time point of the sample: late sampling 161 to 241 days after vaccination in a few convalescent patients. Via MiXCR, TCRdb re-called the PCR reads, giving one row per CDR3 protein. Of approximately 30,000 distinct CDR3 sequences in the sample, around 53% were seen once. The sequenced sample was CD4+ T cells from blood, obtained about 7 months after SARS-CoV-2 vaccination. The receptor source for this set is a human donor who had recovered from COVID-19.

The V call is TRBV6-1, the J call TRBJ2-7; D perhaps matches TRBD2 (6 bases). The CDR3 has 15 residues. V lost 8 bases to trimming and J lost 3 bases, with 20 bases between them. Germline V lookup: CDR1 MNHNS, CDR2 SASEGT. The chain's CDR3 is CASLPGVNWDYEQYF. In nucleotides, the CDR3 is TGTGCCAGCTTGCCGGGAGTCAATTGGGACTACGAGCAGTACTTC.

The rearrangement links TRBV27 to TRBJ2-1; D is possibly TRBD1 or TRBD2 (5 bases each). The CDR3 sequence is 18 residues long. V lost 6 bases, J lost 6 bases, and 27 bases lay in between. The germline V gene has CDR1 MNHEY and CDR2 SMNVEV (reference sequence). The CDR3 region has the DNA TGTGCCAGCAGCGTAGAGGAGTTGGGGGATTCCCTTCGCAATGAGCAGTTCTTC. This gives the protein CASSVEELGDSLRNEQFF.

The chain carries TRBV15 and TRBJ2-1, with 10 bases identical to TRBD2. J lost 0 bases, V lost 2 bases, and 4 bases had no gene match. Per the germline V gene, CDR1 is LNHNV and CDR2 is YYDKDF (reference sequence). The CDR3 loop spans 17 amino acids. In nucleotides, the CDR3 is TGTGCCACCAGCAGAACCCCTAGCGGGAGCTCCTACAATGAGCAGTTCTTC. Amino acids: CATSRTPSGSSYNEQFF.